This T cell receptor beta chain was identified during a study of cytomegalovirus exposure and HLA in healthy donors. Germline values: CDR1 SGHTA, CDR2 FQGTGA. Trimming left V 2 bases short and J 3 bases short, with 7 bases between. This CDR3 has 13 amino acids. PCR used 60 Vbeta primers and 13 Jbeta primers. Repertoires were generated with immunoSEQ multiplex PCR, while TCRdb's copy carries only in-frame clones and drops some. The sample consists of more than 95,000 clones, around 70% of them appearing once. The rearrangement links TRBV7-3 to TRBJ1-1, with a weak D call TRBD1 (5 bases). The source material was PBMCs. The origin of this receptor is a woman aged 18-29 years in good health and CMV-seronegative. CDR3 sequence reads: CASSLSRDTEAFF. The CDR3 bases are TGTGCCAGCAGCTTATCCAGGGACACTGAAGCTTTCTTT.